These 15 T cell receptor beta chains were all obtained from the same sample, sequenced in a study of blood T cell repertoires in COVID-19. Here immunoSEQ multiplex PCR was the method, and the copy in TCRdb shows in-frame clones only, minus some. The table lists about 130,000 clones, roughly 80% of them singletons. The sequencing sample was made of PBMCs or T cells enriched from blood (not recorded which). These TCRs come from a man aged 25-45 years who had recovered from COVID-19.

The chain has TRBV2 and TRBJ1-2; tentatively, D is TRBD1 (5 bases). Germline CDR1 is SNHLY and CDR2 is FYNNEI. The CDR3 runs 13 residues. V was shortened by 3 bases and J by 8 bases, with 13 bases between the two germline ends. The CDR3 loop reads CASSEAGYQGYTF. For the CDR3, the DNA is TGTGCCAGCAGTGAGGCAGGGTACCAAGGCTACACCTTC.

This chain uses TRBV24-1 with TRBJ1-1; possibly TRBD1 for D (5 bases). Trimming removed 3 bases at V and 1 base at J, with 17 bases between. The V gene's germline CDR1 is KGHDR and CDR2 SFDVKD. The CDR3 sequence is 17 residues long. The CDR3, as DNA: TGTGCCACCAGTGATCCACCCCAACAGGAGCCGAACACTGAAGCTTTCTTT. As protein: CATSDPPQQEPNTEAFF.

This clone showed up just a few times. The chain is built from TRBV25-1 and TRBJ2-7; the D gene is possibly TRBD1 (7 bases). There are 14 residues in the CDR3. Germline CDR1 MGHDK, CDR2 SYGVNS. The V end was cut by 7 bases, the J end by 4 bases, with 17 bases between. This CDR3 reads CASTRAGGQYEQYF. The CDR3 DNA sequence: TGTGCCAGCACTCGGGCAGGGGGGCAATACGAGCAGTACTTC.

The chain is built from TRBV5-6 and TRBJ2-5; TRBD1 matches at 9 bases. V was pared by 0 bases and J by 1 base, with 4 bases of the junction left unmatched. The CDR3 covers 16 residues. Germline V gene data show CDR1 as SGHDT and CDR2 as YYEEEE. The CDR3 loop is CASSLVDRGSQETQYF. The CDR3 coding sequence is TGTGCCAGCAGCTTGGTGGACAGGGGTAGCCAAGAGACCCAGTACTTC. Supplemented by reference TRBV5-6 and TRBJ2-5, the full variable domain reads DAGVTQSPTHLIKTRGQQVTLRCSPKSGHDTVSWYQQALGQGPQFIFQYYEEEERQRGNFPDRFSGHQFPNYSSELNVNALLLGDSALYLCASSLVDRGSQETQYFGPGTRLLVL.

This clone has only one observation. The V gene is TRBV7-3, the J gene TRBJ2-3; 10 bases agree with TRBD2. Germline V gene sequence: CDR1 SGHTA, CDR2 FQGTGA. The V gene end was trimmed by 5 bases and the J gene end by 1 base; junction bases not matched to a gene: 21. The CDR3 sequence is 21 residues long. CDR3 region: CASSPSRGVRSGRVRTDTQYF. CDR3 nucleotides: TGTGCCAGCAGCCCGAGTCGTGGGGTACGGAGCGGGAGGGTTCGCACAGATACGCAGTATTTT.

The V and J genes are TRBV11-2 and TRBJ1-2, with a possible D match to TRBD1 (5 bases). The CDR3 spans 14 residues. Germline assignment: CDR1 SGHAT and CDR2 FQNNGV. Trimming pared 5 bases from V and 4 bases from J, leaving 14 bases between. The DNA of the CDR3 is TGTGCCAGCAGCCGGGGGGGTGTCGGCTATGGCTACACCTTC. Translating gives CASSRGGVGYGYTF.

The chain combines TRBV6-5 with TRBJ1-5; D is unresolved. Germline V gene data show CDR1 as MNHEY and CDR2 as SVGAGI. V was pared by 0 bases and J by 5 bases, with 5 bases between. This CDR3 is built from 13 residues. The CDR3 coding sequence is TGTGCCAGCAGTTACTCGAGGGATCAGCCCCAGCATTTT. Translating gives CASSYSRDQPQHF.

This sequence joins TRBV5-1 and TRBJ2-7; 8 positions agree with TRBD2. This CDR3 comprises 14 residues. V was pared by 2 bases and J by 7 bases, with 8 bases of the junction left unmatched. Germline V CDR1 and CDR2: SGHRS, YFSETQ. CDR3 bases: TGCGCCAGCAGCTTATCGCCGACTAGCGTAGAGCAGTACTTC. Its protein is CASSLSPTSVEQYF.

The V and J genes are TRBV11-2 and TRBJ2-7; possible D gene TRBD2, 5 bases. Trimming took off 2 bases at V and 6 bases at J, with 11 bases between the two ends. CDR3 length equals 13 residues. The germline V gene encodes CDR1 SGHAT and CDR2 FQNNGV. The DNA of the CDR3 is TGTGCCAGCAGCTTAAGCGGCATGAGCGAGCAGTACGTC. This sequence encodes CASSLSGMSEQYV.

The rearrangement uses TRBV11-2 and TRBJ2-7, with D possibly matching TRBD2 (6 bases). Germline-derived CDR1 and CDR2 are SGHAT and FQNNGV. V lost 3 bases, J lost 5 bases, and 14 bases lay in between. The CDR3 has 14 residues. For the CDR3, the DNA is TGTGCCAGCAGCTTCTTTGCGGGATCCGACGAGCAGTACTTC. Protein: CASSFFAGSDEQYF.

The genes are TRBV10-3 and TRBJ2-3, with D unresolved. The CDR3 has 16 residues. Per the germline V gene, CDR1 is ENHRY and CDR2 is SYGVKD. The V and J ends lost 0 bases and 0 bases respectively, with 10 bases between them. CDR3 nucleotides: TGTGCCATCAGTGAGTCGGGTCAGACTAGCACAGATACGCAGTATTTT. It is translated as CAISESGQTSTDTQYF.

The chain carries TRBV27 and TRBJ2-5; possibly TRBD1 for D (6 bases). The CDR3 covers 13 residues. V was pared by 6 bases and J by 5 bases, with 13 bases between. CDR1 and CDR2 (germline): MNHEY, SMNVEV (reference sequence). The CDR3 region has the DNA TGTGCCAGCAGACCCAGGGGAAGGGAGACCCAGTACTTC. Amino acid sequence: CASRPRGRETQYF.

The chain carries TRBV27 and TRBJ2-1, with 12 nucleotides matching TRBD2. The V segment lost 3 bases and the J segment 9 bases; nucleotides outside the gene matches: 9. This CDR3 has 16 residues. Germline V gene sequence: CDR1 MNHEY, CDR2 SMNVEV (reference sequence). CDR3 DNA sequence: TGTGCCAGCAGTTTTTCTAGCGGGAGGGTATCGTTTGAGCAGTTCTTC. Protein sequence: CASSFSSGRVSFEQFF.

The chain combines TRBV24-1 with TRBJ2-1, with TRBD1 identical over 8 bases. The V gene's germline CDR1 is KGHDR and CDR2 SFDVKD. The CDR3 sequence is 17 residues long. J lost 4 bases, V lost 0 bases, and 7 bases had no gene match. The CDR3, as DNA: TGTGCCACCAGTGATTTGCAGACAGGGGCAAGATACAATGAGCAGTTCTTC. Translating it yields CATSDLQTGARYNEQFF.

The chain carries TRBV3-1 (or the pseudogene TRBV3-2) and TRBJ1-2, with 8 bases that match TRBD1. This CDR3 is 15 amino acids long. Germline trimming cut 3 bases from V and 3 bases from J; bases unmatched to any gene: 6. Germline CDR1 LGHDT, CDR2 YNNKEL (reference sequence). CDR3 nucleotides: TGTGCCAGCAGCCATTCAGGGGGCGCGGACTATGGCTACACCTTC. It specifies CASSHSGGADYGYTF.